This entry describes one T cell receptor beta chain. The junction and the germline gene differ at one end; a read error may be behind it. The CDR3 is 15 amino acids. The V gene's germline CDR1 is SGHRS and CDR2 YFSETQ. TCRdb reanalysed the RT-PCR reads using MiXCR and keeps one entry per CDR3 protein. Of roughly 620,000 distinct CDR3 sequences in the sample, about 11% are singletons; the top ten hold approximately 11%. This specimen comes from a study of response to subunit inactivated influenza vaccine. These same records also appear under a second study, on T cells expressing NK-cell markers. That work states: 5'RACE template switching with UMIs generated TCR beta cDNA. All TCR beta repertoires analysed originated from sorted CD3+CD56+NKG2C+, CD3+CD56+NKG2C- and CD3+CD56-NKG2C+ T cells. Sequencing covered eight donors, seven HCMV-seropositive and one seronegative. These same clonotypes (in a few donors) also led the CD3+CD56-NKG2C+ fraction. Evidence did not settle whether expanded NKG2C+ T cell clones targeted HCMV.

The material sequenced was PBMCs from blood, taken on the day of vaccination. The chain has TRBV5-1 and TRBJ2-5; 10 nucleotides align to TRBD2. The receptor was derived from a man over 45 who received an inactivated influenza vaccine. CDR3 coding DNA: TGTGCCAGCAGCTTAGCACTAGCGGGGCAAGAGACCCAGTACTTC. It codes for CASSLALAGQETQYF.